This T cell receptor (beta chain) was observed in a study of T cells in Graves' hyperthyroidism and ophthalmopathy. The CDR3 loop spans 15 amino acids. Germline V gives CDR1 SGHTA, CDR2 FQGNSA. V was pared by 4 bases and J by 8 bases, with 3 bases of the junction left unmatched. This clonotype appeared many times. RNA transcripts were the template for amplifying TCR beta CDR3 regions. TCR CDR3 underwent first-round RT-PCR with the HTBI primer set. TCRdb itself ran the multiplex PCR reads through MiXCR, one entry per CDR3 protein. The sample has about 600,000 distinct CDR3 sequences, 11% to 15% seen once.

The V gene is TRBV7-2, the J gene TRBJ2-1; 15 positions agree with TRBD2. The receptor was derived from a woman younger than 35 with Graves' ophthalmopathy. The material sequenced was blood. As DNA, the CDR3 is TGTGCCAGCAGCTCCGGGACTAGCGGGAGGTATGAGCAGTTCTTC. Its protein is CASSSGTSGRYEQFF. Drawing the rest from reference TRBV7-2 and TRBJ2-1, the complete variable domain is GAGVSQSPSNKVTEKGKDVELRCDPISGHTALYWYRQSLGQGLEFLIYFQGNSAPDKSGLPSDRFSAERTGGSVSTLTIQRTQQEDSAVYLCASSSGTSGRYEQFFGPGTRLTVL.